Shown below are 32 T cell receptor beta chains from a single sample sequenced in a study of T cell clonality in common variable immunodeficiency (dated by TCRdb to between 2014 and 2017). Receptor libraries were prepared by the immunoSEQ multiplex PCR assay. The table was pulled from immuneACCESS by TCRdb, which kept in-frame rearrangements only. Such tables lose some clones; where checked, under half of the loss comes from unresolved V genes, and the rest has no known cause. The sample records about 43,000 clones, none occurring a single time. The ten largest clones capture 2% to 2.5% of the sample. Sequencing input: peripheral blood mononuclear cells. These receptor sequences come from a person aged 18-70 years in good health.

This clone came up many times. The read finishes 3 residues shy of the CDR3 end, and the germline J gene is used to complete it. The chain combines TRBV2 with TRBJ2-7; D gene unclear. V was cut by 3 bases and J by 0 bases, with 3 bases left in between. In germline, CDR1 is SNHLY, CDR2 FYNNEI. The CDR3 has 12 residues. The DNA read from the CDR3 is TGTGCCAGCAGTGATAACTCCTACGAG. This encodes CASSDNSYE. The full CDR3 protein reads CASSDNSYEQYF.

This clone was observed at least ten times. The read is 3 residues too short to cover the CDR3 end, so that end is filled in from the germline J gene. The chain recombines TRBV2 with TRBJ1-4; D unresolved. This CDR3 region has 12 residues. V was cut by 4 bases and J by 10 bases, with 10 bases left in between. Germline V gives CDR1 SNHLY, CDR2 FYNNEI. The CDR3 region is CASSAVVGKLFF. The DNA read from the CDR3 is TGTGCCAGCAGTGCCGTAGTTGGAAAA. The full variable domain, rest sourced from reference TRBV2 and TRBJ1-4, is EPEVTQTPSHQVTQMGQEVILRCVPISNHLYFYWYRQILGQKVEFLVSFYNNEISEKSEIFDDQFSVERPDGSNFTLKIRSTKLEDSAMYFCASSAVVGKLFFGSGTQLSVL.

This clone was observed many times. The CDR3 end falls 3 residues outside the read, so it is completed with the germline J gene. This rearrangement joins TRBV7-3 to TRBJ2-1; perhaps TRBD2 as D (7 bases). V lost 3 bases to trimming and J lost 6 bases, with 15 bases between them. CDR3 length: 15 residues. CDR1 and CDR2 from the germline V gene are SGHTA and FQGTGA. CDR3 residues: CASSFEGGRLNEQFF. The DNA read from the CDR3 is TGTGCCAGCAGCTTCGAGGGGGGGCGCCTCAATGAG.

This clone was recorded at least ten times. Coverage ceases 3 residues before the CDR3 finishes, and the germline J gene fills in the end. The gene calls are TRBV20-1 and TRBJ2-7, with a tentative D call TRBD2 (5 bases). The germline V gene encodes CDR1 DFQATT and CDR2 SNEGSKA (reference sequence). This CDR3 region has 12 residues. V shed 0 bases and J shed 5 bases, with 8 bases lying between them. The part of the CDR3 DNA that was read is TGCAGTGCTAGAGATCTCGGGGACGAG. Amino acids: CSARDLGDE. The complete CDR3 protein is CSARDLGDEQYF.

This clone was counted ten times or more. Read sequence stops 3 residues before the CDR3 end, and the germline J gene provides the missing end. The rearrangement uses TRBV19 and TRBJ1-2, with 9 bases aligning to TRBD1. The V gene end was trimmed by 3 bases and the J gene end by 2 bases; junction bases not matched to a gene: 1. CDR1 and CDR2 (germline): LNHDA, SQIVND (reference sequence). The CDR3 contains 14 residues. Here the CDR3 reads CASSIGQGNYGYTF. The DNA read from the CDR3 is TGTGCCAGTAGTATCGGACAGGGGAACTATGGC.

The sample holds many counts of this clone. The read is 3 residues too short to cover the CDR3 end, so that end is filled in from the germline J gene. V usage is TRBV5-6 and J usage is TRBJ2-3, with 8 nucleotides matching TRBD1. This CDR3 is built from 15 residues. Per germline, CDR1 SGHDT and CDR2 YYEEEE. J was trimmed by 6 bases and V by 2 bases; bases with no gene match: 8. CDR3 DNA, as far as it was read: TGTGCCAGCAGCTTCACCGGACAGGGACGGGATACG. Encoded protein: CASSFTGQGRDT. The complete CDR3 protein is CASSFTGQGRDTQYF.

This clone was detected many times. The sequenced fragment ends 3 residues before the CDR3 boundary, so the rest is inferred from the germline J gene. The chain combines TRBV9 with TRBJ2-5; D is ambiguous. V was clipped by 10 bases and J by 2 bases, with 3 bases between them. CDR3 length equals 9 residues. Germline assignment: CDR1 SGDLS and CDR2 YYNGEE. The sequenced part of the CDR3 DNA is TGTGCCCTACAAGAGACC. Protein: CALQET. The whole CDR3 protein is CALQETQYF.

The table lists this clone with a few counts. With the read ending 3 residues before the CDR3 end, the germline J gene is used to fill in that end. The V gene is TRBV7-2, the J gene TRBJ2-1, with D maybe TRBD1 (6 bases). The germline CDR1 and CDR2 sequences are SGHTA and FQGNSA. V was clipped by 3 bases and J by 6 bases, with 12 bases between them. This CDR3 is 14 amino acids long. This CDR3 is CASSLGQQGNEQFF. Incomplete CDR3 DNA: TGTGCCAGCAGCTTGGGCCAACAGGGCAATGAG.

This clone has a count of ten or more. The read ends 3 residues shy of where the CDR3 ends; the end is completed using the germline J gene. This chain links TRBV7-6 with TRBJ1-2, with D perhaps matching TRBD1 (6 bases). This CDR3 has 14 residues. Per germline, CDR1 SGHVS and CDR2 FNYEAQ. The sequenced part of the CDR3 DNA is TGTGCCAGCAGCTTAACTCGGGGGGCGCAGGGC. As protein: CASSLTRGAQG. The entire CDR3 protein is CASSLTRGAQGYTF. The full variable domain, in which reference TRBV7-6 and TRBJ1-2 provide the parts outside the CDR3, is GAGVSQSPRYKVTKRGQDVALRCDPISGHVSLYWYRQALGQGPEFLTYFNYEAQQDKSGLPNDRFSAERPEGSISTLTIQRTEQRDSAMYRCASSLTRGAQGYTFGSGTRLTVV.

This clone was detected many times. The missing CDR3 end, 3 residues past where the read stops, is filled in from the germline J gene. This rearrangement joins TRBV5-6 to TRBJ2-3, with 9 nucleotides matching TRBD2. CDR1 is SGHDT and CDR2 is YYEEEE in the germline V gene. J gave up 3 bases and V 2 bases, and 4 bases lay outside the gene matches. The CDR3 loop spans 15 amino acids. This CDR3 reads CASSLLSGGTDTQYF. The CDR3 DNA, read in part, is TGTGCCAGCAGCTTACTTAGCGGGGGTACAGATACG.

The CDR3 bases that were read are TGTGCCTGGAGTGTACATCCCAGCGGGGGAGGTGAC. It encodes CAWSVHPSGGGD. The entire CDR3 protein is CAWSVHPSGGGDYTF. This chain joins TRBV30 and TRBJ1-2; perhaps TRBD1 as D (5 bases). The CDR3 goes on 3 residues after the read ends, and that part is filled in from the germline J gene. CDR3 length: 15 residues. The germline V gene encodes CDR1 GTSNPN and CDR2 SVGIG (reference sequence).

In its sample, this clone was seen many times. The CDR3 end lies 3 residues beyond the end of the read and is filled in from the germline J gene. The rearrangement links TRBV5-1 to TRBJ2-2; 9 positions match TRBD2. Trimming cost V 3 bases and J 5 bases; bases outside gene matches: 8. The length of the CDR3 is 16 residues. The germline gives CDR1 SGHRS, CDR2 YFSETQ. CDR3 sequence reads: CASSSPAGGHTGELFF. CDR3 bases read: TGCGCCAGCAGCTCCCCCGCGGGGGGGCATACCGGGGAG.

Ten or more counts support this clone. The CDR3 here is CAWSVPRGYGNQPQHF. The CDR3 bases that were read are TGTGCCTGGAGTGTACCCCGGGGGTATGGCAATCAGCCC. The chain uses TRBV30 and TRBJ1-5, with D maybe TRBD1 (5 bases). The CDR3 end falls 3 residues outside the read, so it is completed with the germline J gene. Trimming shortened V by 0 bases and J by 2 bases, and 14 bases separated the two germline ends. The CDR3 extends over 16 amino acids. Germline V gene lookup returns CDR1 GTSNPN and CDR2 SVGIG (reference sequence).

This clone was observed many times. The read comes to an end 3 residues before the CDR3 does, leaving the germline J gene to fill in the end. The chain is built from TRBV29-1 and TRBJ1-1, with a possible D match to TRBD1 (5 bases). Trimming removed 3 bases from V and 0 bases from J, with 14 bases in between. From germline, CDR1 is SQVTM and CDR2 ANQGSEA. The CDR3 covers 15 residues. The DNA read from the CDR3 is TGCAGCGTTGATCGGAGGGGACTCATGAACACTGAA. Translating gives CSVDRRGLMNTE. The entire CDR3 sequence reads CSVDRRGLMNTEAFF.

This clone has ten or more counts. The CDR3 goes on 3 residues after the read ends, and that part is filled in from the germline J gene. The chain recombines TRBV18 with TRBJ1-2; maybe TRBD1 (6 bases). Germline values: CDR1 KGHSH, CDR2 LQKENI. The CDR3 spans 15 residues. The V end lost 2 bases, the J end lost 1 base, and 11 bases lay between the germline ends. CDR3 amino acids: CASSPTGLVNYGYTF. The covered CDR3 bases are TGTGCCAGCTCACCAACAGGGCTTGTTAACTATGGC.

In its sample, this clone was seen many times. The DNA read from the CDR3 is TGCGCCAGCAGCAAAGACCCGGGGTACAATGAG. Protein product: CASSKDPGYNE. The CDR3 reads in full as CASSKDPGYNEQFF. This chain joins TRBV5-1 and TRBJ2-1, with TRBD2 as a possible D gene (5 bases). The read terminates 3 residues ahead of where the CDR3 ends, so the germline J gene completes it. Germline V gene data show CDR1 as SGHRS and CDR2 as YFSETQ. V gave up 4 bases and J gave up 4 bases, with 12 bases separating them. The CDR3 runs to 14 residues.

This clone showed up many times. The CDR3 is cut off 3 residues early in the read; its end comes from the germline J gene. This rearrangement joins TRBV20-1 to TRBJ2-5, with D unresolved. Germline values: CDR1 DFQATT, CDR2 SNEGSKA (reference sequence). V was cut by 6 bases and J by 7 bases, with 9 bases left in between. The CDR3 runs 10 residues. This CDR3 reads CSANPRTQYF. The CDR3 DNA, read in part, is TGCAGTGCCAACCCCAGGACC.

This clone came up a few times. The read ends 3 residues shy of where the CDR3 ends; the end is completed using the germline J gene. The chain carries TRBV11-3 and TRBJ2-5; 8 bases are shared with TRBD2. The CDR3 has 14 amino acids. Germline lookup yields CDR1 SGHNT and CDR2 YENEEA. The V gene end was trimmed by 6 bases and the J gene end by 4 bases; junction bases not matched to a gene: 7. CDR3 bases read: TGTGCCAGCAGACATTTAGCGGGAAGAGAGACC. It is translated as CASRHLAGRET. The complete CDR3 sequence is CASRHLAGRETQYF.

In this sample, this clone turned up many times. Read coverage stops 3 residues before the CDR3 terminus; the germline J gene supplies the remainder. This chain uses TRBV2 with TRBJ1-2; a weak D match, TRBD1 (6 bases). The CDR3 spans 12 residues. CDR1 and CDR2 from the germline V gene are SNHLY and FYNNEI. CDR3 region: CASRWLGAGYTF. The sequenced CDR3 bases are TGTGCCAGCAGATGGTTGGGGGCCGGC.

This clone has a count of ten or more. The read gets to within 3 residues of the CDR3 end, and the germline J gene fills in the rest. The chain couples TRBV5-4 to TRBJ2-3; D is perhaps TRBD1 (5 bases). The length of the CDR3 is 15 residues. V was pared by 3 bases and J by 6 bases, with 17 bases between. Germline-derived CDR1 and CDR2 are SGHNT and YYREEE (reference sequence). The CDR3 loop reads CASSSPGFTPDTQYF. The CDR3 DNA, read in part, is TGTGCCAGCAGCTCCCCAGGGTTCACTCCGGATACG.

This clone occurred many times. The CDR3 end lies 3 residues beyond the end of the read and is filled in from the germline J gene. V is TRBV9 and J is TRBJ2-1; 7 bases match TRBD2. V trimming: 1 base; J trimming: 0 bases; junction bases outside the gene matches: 4. Germline V gene sequence: CDR1 SGDLS, CDR2 YYNGEE. This CDR3 has 16 residues. This CDR3 reads CASSVSRGSSYNEQFF. The DNA read from the CDR3 is TGTGCCAGCAGCGTATCGCGGGGGTCCTCCTACAATGAG.

This clone was found many times. The CDR3 extends 3 residues past the end of the read, so its final part is completed from the germline J gene. This chain joins TRBV5-1 and TRBJ2-3; 8 nucleotides align to TRBD1. The CDR3 consists of 15 residues. The J segment lost 1 base and the V segment lost 4 bases, leaving 5 bases of the junction unmatched. Per the germline V gene, CDR1 is SGHRS and CDR2 is YFSETQ. The CDR3 spells CASSLQGDRTDTQYF. The sequenced part of the CDR3 DNA is TGCGCCAGCAGCCTACAGGGGGATCGCACAGATACG.

Turning to this clone: The read is 3 residues too short to cover the CDR3 end, so that end is filled in from the germline J gene. The V and J genes are TRBV2 and TRBJ1-3, with TRBD1 identical over 9 bases. J was trimmed by 4 bases and V by 6 bases; bases with no gene match: 4. Germline CDR1 is SNHLY and CDR2 is FYNNEI. This CDR3 has 14 amino acids. The CDR3 reads CASRQGAAGNTIYF. The covered CDR3 bases are TGTGCCAGCAGACAGGGGGCTGCAGGAAACACC. Supplemented by reference TRBV2 and TRBJ1-3, the full variable domain reads EPEVTQTPSHQVTQMGQEVILRCVPISNHLYFYWYRQILGQKVEFLVSFYNNEISEKSEIFDDQFSVERPDGSNFTLKIRSTKLEDSAMYFCASRQGAAGNTIYFGEGSWLTVV.

This clone has a count of ten or more. The read gets to within 3 residues of the CDR3 end, and the germline J gene fills in the rest. This rearrangement joins TRBV19 to TRBJ1-1; a weak D match, TRBD1 (5 bases). Germline V gene lookup returns CDR1 LNHDA and CDR2 SQIVND (reference sequence). This CDR3 contains 14 residues. The ends were cut back, 3 bases at V and 1 base at J, with 9 bases in the middle. This CDR3 reads CASSIITGNTEAFF. Incomplete CDR3 DNA: TGTGCCAGTAGTATCATAACAGGGAACACTGAA.

At least ten counts were recorded for this clone. CDR3 DNA, as far as it was read: TGTGCCTCGGGGCGGGGTACCTACGAG. It is translated as CASGRGTYE. The entire CDR3 sequence reads CASGRGTYEQYF. The chain recombines TRBV30 with TRBJ2-7, with TRBD2 as a possible D gene (6 bases). The CDR3 goes on 3 residues after the read ends, and that part is filled in from the germline J gene. The CDR3 runs 12 residues. Germline V CDR1 and CDR2: GTSNPN, SVGIG (reference sequence). With 7 bases removed from V and 2 bases from J, the gap between germline ends came to 12 bases.

This clone was detected many times. Read sequence stops 3 residues before the CDR3 end, and the germline J gene provides the missing end. The chain employs TRBV23-1 and TRBJ2-1; D unresolved. TRBV23-1 is labeled an ORF, and its function is uncertain. This CDR3 has 14 amino acids. V gave up 0 bases and J gave up 3 bases, with 6 bases separating them. The CDR3 is CASSQSSVYNEQFF. The CDR3 DNA, read in part, is TGCGCCAGCAGTCAATCGAGCGTCTACAATGAG.

This clone was counted ten times or more. The CDR3 end falls 3 residues outside the read, so it is completed with the germline J gene. The chain is built from TRBV7-3 and TRBJ1-1, with TRBD1 identical over 10 bases. The J segment lost 5 bases and the V segment lost 2 bases, leaving 5 bases of the junction unmatched. Germline values: CDR1 SGHTA, CDR2 FQGTGA. The CDR3 sequence is 15 residues long. This CDR3 reads CASSLWGQGSTEAFF. The sequenced part of the CDR3 DNA is TGTGCCAGCAGCTTATGGGGACAGGGGTCAACTGAA.

This clone was observed many times. The read is 3 residues too short to cover the CDR3 end, so that end is filled in from the germline J gene. V usage is TRBV18 and J usage is TRBJ1-6; a weak D match, TRBD1 (6 bases). Germline lookup yields CDR1 KGHSH and CDR2 LQKENI. The length of the CDR3 is 16 residues. Trimming left V 1 base short and J 8 bases short, with 15 bases between. CDR3 DNA (partial): TGTGCCAGCTCACCACTACCCGGACAGTCGGATTCACCC. Translation: CASSPLPGQSDSP. The entire CDR3 is CASSPLPGQSDSPLHF.

Comments on this clone: The missing CDR3 end, 3 residues past where the read stops, is filled in from the germline J gene. The chain is built from TRBV5-1 and TRBJ2-1, with 10 bases that match TRBD2. Per germline, CDR1 SGHRS and CDR2 YFSETQ. Trimming removed 0 bases from V and 7 bases from J; junction bases left unmatched: 13. The CDR3 is 18 amino acids. This CDR3 is CASSLGRTSGDLYNEQFF. The CDR3 bases that were read are TGCGCCAGCAGCTTGGGTCGAACTAGCGGGGACCTTTATAATGAG.

This clone was observed at least ten times. The observed sequence ends 3 residues before the CDR3 terminus, with the missing tail filled in from the germline J gene. J is TRBJ2-7 and V is TRBV7-2; D not resolved. The CDR3 runs to 14 residues. The germline V and J ends were trimmed by 5 bases and 6 bases, with 17 bases remaining between them. Germline CDR1 and CDR2: SGHTA and FQGNSA. The CDR3 sequence is CASSSDHSSGEQYF. The DNA read from the CDR3 is TGTGCCAGCAGCAGTGATCACTCTTCCGGCGAG. Combining the CDR3 with reference TRBV7-2 and TRBJ2-7 gives the whole variable domain GAGVSQSPSNKVTEKGKDVELRCDPISGHTALYWYRQSLGQGLEFLIYFQGNSAPDKSGLPSDRFSAERTGGSVSTLTIQRTQQEDSAVYLCASSSDHSSGEQYFGPGTRLTVT.

This clone occurred many times. Read sequence stops 3 residues before the CDR3 end, and the germline J gene provides the missing end. The V call is TRBV13, the J call TRBJ2-3; 10 bases match TRBD2. The germline gives CDR1 PRHDT, CDR2 FYEKMQ (reference sequence). This CDR3 spans 15 amino acids. V lost 6 bases, J lost 2 bases, and 5 bases stayed unmatched. This CDR3 is CASRWTSGPTDTQYF. The covered CDR3 bases are TGTGCCAGCAGATGGACTAGCGGACCCACAGATACG.

This clone was recorded many times. With the read ending 3 residues before the CDR3 end, the germline J gene is used to fill in that end. The chain links TRBV6-4 to TRBJ2-2; 12 bases are shared with TRBD2. V lost 0 bases, J lost 7 bases, and 0 bases stayed unmatched. Germline CDR1 and CDR2: MRHNA and SNTAGT. The CDR3 totals 15 residues. The sequenced part of the CDR3 DNA is TGTGCCAGCAGTGACTCGACTAGCGGGAGCGGGGAG. It is translated as CASSDSTSGSGE. The CDR3 in its entirety is CASSDSTSGSGELFF.